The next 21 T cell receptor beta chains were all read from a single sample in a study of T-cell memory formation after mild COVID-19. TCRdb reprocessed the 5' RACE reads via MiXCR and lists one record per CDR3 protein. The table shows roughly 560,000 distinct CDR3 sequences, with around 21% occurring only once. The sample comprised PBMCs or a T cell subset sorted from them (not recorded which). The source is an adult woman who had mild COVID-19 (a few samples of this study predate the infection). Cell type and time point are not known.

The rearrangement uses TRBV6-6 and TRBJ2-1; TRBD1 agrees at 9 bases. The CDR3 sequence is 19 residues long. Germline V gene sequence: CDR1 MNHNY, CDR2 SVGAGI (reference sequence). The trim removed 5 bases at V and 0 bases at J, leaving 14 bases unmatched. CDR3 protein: CASSANPGQGKSSYNEQFF. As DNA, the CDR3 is TGTGCCAGCAGTGCAAACCCGGGACAGGGCAAATCCTCCTACAATGAGCAGTTCTTC.

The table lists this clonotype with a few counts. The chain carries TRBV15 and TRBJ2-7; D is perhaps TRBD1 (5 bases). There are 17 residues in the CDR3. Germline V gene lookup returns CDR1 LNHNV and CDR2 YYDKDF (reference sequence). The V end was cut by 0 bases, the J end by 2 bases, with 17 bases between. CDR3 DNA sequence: TGTGCCACCAGCAGAGATCTTTCCCAGGGTCTCGCCTACGAGCAGTACTTC. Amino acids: CATSRDLSQGLAYEQYF.

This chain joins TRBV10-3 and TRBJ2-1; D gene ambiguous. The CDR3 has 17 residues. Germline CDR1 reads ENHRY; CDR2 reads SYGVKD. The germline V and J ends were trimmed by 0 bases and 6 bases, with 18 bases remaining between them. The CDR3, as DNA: TGTGCCATCAGTGAGTCGATCCCCTCGCAGAGGCCCAATGAGCAGTTCTTC. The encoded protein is CAISESIPSQRPNEQFF.

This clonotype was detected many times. The CDR3 DNA reads TGCGCCAGCCCGGACGGGACAGGCCAAGCTTTCTTT. Its protein is CASPDGTGQAFF. This chain joins TRBV5-1 and TRBJ1-1; 8 nucleotides align to TRBD1. Germline trimming cut 7 bases from V and 9 bases from J; bases unmatched to any gene: 8. From germline, CDR1 is SGHRS and CDR2 YFSETQ. The CDR3 contains 12 residues.

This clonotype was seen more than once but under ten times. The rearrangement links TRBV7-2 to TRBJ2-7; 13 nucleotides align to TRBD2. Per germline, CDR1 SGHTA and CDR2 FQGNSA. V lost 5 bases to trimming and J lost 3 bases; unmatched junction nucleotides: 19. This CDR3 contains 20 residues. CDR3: CASSISSFGVGLAGVYEQYF. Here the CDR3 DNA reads TGTGCCAGCAGCATTAGTTCCTTCGGAGTCGGACTAGCGGGAGTCTACGAGCAGTACTTC.

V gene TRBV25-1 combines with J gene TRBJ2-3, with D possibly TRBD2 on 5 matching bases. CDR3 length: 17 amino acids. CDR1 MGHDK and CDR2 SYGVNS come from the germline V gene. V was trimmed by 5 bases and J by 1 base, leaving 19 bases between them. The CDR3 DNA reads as TGTGCCAGCAGTCCCGAGGTTCCTAGCAGACGCACAGATACGCAGTATTTT. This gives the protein CASSPEVPSRRTDTQYF.

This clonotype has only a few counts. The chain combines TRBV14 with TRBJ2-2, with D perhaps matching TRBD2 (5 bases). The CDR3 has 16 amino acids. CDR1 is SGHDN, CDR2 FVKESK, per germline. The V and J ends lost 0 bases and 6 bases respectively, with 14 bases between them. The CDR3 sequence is CASSQDLYGGAGELFF. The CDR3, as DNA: TGTGCCAGCAGCCAAGATTTGTACGGAGGAGCCGGGGAGCTGTTTTTT.

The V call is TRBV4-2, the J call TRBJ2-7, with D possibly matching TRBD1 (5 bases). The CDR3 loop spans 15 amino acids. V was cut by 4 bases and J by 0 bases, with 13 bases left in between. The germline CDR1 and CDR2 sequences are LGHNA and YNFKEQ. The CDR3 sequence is CASSLTTVSSYEQYF. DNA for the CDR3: TGTGCCAGCAGCCTAACGACAGTGAGCTCCTACGAGCAGTACTTC.

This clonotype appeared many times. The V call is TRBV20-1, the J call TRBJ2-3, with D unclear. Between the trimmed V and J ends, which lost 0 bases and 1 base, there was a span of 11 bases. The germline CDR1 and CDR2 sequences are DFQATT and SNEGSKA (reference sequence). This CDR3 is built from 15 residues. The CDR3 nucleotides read TGCAGTGCTAGAGATCAAGGCAAAGGCACAGATACGCAGTATTTT. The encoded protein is CSARDQGKGTDTQYF.

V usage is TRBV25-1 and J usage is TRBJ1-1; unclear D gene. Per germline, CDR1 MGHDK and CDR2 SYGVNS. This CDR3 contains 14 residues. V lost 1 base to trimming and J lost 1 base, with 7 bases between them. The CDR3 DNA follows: TGTGCCAGCAGTGAATGGGCGGGGAACACTGAAGCTTTCTTT. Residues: CASSEWAGNTEAFF.

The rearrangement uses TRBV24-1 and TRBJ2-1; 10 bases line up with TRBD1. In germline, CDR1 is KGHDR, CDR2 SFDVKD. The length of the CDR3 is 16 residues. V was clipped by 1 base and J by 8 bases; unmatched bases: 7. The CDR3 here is CATSDFGTGETDEQFF. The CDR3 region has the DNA TGTGCCACCAGTGATTTCGGGACAGGGGAAACCGATGAGCAGTTCTTC.

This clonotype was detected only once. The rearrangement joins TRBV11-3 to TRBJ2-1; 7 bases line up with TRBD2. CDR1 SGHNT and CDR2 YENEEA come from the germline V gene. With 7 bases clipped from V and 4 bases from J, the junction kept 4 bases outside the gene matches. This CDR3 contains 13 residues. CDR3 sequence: CASTVSGYNEQFF. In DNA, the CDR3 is TGTGCCAGCACCGTTAGCGGGTACAATGAGCAGTTCTTC.

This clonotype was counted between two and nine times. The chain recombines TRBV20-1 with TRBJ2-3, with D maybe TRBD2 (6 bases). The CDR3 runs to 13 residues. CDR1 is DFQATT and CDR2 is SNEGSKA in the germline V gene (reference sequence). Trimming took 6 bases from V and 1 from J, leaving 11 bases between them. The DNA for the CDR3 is TGCAGTGCATATGGACTACGCACAGATACGCAGTATTTT. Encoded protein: CSAYGLRTDTQYF.

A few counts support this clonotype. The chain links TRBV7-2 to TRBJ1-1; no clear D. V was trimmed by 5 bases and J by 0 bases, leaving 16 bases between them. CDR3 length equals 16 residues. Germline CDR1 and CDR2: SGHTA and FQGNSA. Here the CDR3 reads CASSPQFQVMNTEAFF. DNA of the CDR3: TGTGCCAGCAGCCCACAATTTCAGGTCATGAACACTGAAGCTTTCTTT. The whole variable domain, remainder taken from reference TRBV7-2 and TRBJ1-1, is GAGVSQSPSNKVTEKGKDVELRCDPISGHTALYWYRQSLGQGLEFLIYFQGNSAPDKSGLPSDRFSAERTGGSVSTLTIQRTQQEDSAVYLCASSPQFQVMNTEAFFGQGTRLTVV.

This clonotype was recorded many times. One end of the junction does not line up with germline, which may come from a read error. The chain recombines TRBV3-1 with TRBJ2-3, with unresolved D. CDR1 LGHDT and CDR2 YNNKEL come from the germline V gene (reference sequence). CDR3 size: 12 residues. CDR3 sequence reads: CASSQVRDTQYF. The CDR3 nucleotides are TGCGCCAGCAGCCAAGTACGGGATACGCAGTATTTT.

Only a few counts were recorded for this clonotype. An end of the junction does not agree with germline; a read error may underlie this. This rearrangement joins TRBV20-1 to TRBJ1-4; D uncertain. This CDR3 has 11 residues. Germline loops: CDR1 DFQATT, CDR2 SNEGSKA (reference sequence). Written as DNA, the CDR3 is TGCAGTGCAAGAGAAAATGAAAAACTGTTTTTT. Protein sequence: CSARENEKLFF.

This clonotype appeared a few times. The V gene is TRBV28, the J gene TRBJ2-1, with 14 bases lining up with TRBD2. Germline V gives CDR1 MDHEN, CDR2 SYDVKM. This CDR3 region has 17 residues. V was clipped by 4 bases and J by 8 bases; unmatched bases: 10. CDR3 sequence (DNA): TGTGCCAGCAGTTCCCGGGGACTAGCGGGAGTAAAGGATGAGCAGTTCTTC. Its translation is CASSSRGLAGVKDEQFF.

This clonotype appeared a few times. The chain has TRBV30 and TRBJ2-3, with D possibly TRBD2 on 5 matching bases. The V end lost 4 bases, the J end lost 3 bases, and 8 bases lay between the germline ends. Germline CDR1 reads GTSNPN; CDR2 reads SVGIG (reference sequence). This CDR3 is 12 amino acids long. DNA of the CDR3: TGTGCCTGGATACGGGGTACAGATACGCAGTATTTT. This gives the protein CAWIRGTDTQYF.

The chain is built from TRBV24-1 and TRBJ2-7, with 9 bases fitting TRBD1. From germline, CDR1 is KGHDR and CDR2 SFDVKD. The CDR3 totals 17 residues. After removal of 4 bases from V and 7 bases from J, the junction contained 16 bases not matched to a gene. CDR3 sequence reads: CATSDRGQGRTPWEQYF. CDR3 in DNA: TGTGCCACCAGTGACCGGGGACAGGGACGGACCCCGTGGGAGCAGTACTTC.

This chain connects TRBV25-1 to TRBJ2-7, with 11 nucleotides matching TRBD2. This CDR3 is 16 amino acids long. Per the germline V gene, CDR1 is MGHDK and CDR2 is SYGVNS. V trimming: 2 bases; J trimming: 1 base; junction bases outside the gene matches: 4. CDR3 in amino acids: CASSEGASGGSYEQYF. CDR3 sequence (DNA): TGTGCCAGCAGTGAAGGGGCTAGCGGGGGGTCCTACGAGCAGTACTTC.

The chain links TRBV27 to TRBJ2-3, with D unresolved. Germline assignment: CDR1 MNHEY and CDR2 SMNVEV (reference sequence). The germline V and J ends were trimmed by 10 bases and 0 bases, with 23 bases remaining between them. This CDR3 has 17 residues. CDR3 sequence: CATRKSSRLSSTDTQYF. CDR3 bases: TGTGCCACCCGCAAGAGTTCGCGCCTTTCCAGCACAGATACGCAGTATTTT.